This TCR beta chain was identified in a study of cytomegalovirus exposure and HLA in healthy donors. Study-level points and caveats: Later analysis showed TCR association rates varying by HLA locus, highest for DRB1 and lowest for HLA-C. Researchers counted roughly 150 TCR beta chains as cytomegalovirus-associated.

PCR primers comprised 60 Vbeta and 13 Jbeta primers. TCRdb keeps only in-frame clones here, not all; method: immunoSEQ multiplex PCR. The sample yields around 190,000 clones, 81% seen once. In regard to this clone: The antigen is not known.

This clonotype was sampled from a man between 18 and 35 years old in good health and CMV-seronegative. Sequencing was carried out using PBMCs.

The CDR3 nucleotides read TGCGCCAGCAGCCAAGAAGGGACAGCGGACGAGCAGTACTTC. It is translated as CASSQEGTADEQYF. The chain combines TRBV4-1 with TRBJ2-7; the match to TRBD1 covers 7 bases. The V gene end was trimmed by 0 bases and the J gene end by 5 bases; junction bases not matched to a gene: 4. Germline CDR1 and CDR2: MGHRA and YSYEKL. There are 14 residues in the CDR3.